Below are 12 T cell receptor beta chains sequenced from a single sample in a study of blood T cell repertoires in COVID-19. TCRdb's copy holds only in-frame clones and misses some; the assay was immunoSEQ multiplex PCR. The sample holds more than 140,000 clones; more than 65% are singletons and the top ten take 7.2%. Sequenced input: peripheral blood. The receptor set was obtained from a woman between 50 and 59 years old in a cohort sampled during active or convalescent COVID-19.

This clone was seen only once. V gene TRBV6-5 combines with J gene TRBJ1-2; 7 bases map to TRBD1. Germline lookup yields CDR1 MNHEY and CDR2 SVGAGI. The CDR3 sequence is 15 residues long. Losses at the gene ends were 6 bases for V and 8 bases for J; bases not matched to a gene: 15. DNA of the CDR3: TGTGCCAGCAGCAGGGACAGAGAAATAGTACGCGGCTACACCTTC. Protein sequence: CASSRDREIVRGYTF.

This clone was observed once. J is TRBJ2-7 and V is TRBV19; 9 nucleotides match TRBD1. This CDR3 is 16 amino acids long. The V gene end was trimmed by 6 bases and the J gene end by 4 bases; junction bases not matched to a gene: 13. The V gene's germline CDR1 is LNHDA and CDR2 SQIVND (reference sequence). CDR3 nucleotides: TGTGCCAGTAGCCCACCCGGGACAGGGTACGCGTACGAGCAGTACTTC. Translating it yields CASSPPGTGYAYEQYF.

This chain uses TRBV6-2 or TRBV6-3 with TRBJ1-6; tentatively, D is TRBD1 (5 bases). CDR1 MNHEY and CDR2 SVGEGT come from the germline V gene. V was pared by 2 bases and J by 0 bases, with 8 bases between. This CDR3 is built from 16 residues. CDR3 protein: CASSYDRVSYNSPLHF. For the CDR3, the DNA is TGTGCCAGCAGTTACGACAGAGTCTCCTATAATTCACCCCTCCACTTT.

The CDR3, as DNA: TGTGCCAGCAGCCCGGCTAGCCGGAGGATACATGAGCAGTTCTTC. Translating it yields CASSPASRRIHEQFF. This chain links TRBV7-8 with TRBJ2-1, with D perhaps matching TRBD2 (5 bases). V was cut by 5 bases and J by 8 bases, with 19 bases left in between. The CDR3 length is 15 residues. The germline V gene encodes CDR1 SGHVS and CDR2 FQNEAQ.

The chain recombines TRBV10-3 with TRBJ2-1; D perhaps matches TRBD2 (7 bases). This CDR3 contains 15 residues. Deletions cut 2 bases from V and 7 bases from J, with 15 bases between. The germline CDR1 and CDR2 sequences are ENHRY and SYGVKD. CDR3 sequence: CAISEAAGAGNEQFF. The DNA of the CDR3 is TGTGCCATCAGTGAGGCCGCGGGGGCCGGGAATGAGCAGTTCTTC.

V is TRBV5-4 and J is TRBJ2-7; 8 bases match TRBD1. Looked up from germline, CDR1 is SGHNT and CDR2 is YYREEE (reference sequence). The ends lost 4 bases at V and 2 bases at J; junction bases unmatched: 11. The CDR3 is made up of 16 amino acids. DNA of the CDR3: TGTGCCAGCAGCCAGGGGGCGGCGTACCCGCCCTACGAGCAGTACTTC. Amino acids: CASSQGAAYPPYEQYF.

This clone has only one observation. V and J are TRBV19 and TRBJ1-2; 8 bases map to TRBD1. V shed 6 bases, J shed 4 bases, and the junction held 7 bases outside the gene matches. From germline, CDR1 is LNHDA and CDR2 SQIVND (reference sequence). CDR3 size: 14 residues. The CDR3, as DNA: TGTGCCAGTAGCCTGACAGGGGTAACCTATGGCTACACCTTC. Protein product: CASSLTGVTYGYTF.

The chain has TRBV7-8 and TRBJ1-2; D is undetermined. CDR3 length equals 15 residues. Deletions cut 2 bases from V and 5 bases from J, with 15 bases between. Germline V gene data show CDR1 as SGHVS and CDR2 as FQNEAQ. The CDR3 DNA reads TGTGCCAGCAGCTTATCGGCAGGAGGGCAGTATGGCTACACCTTC. The encoded protein is CASSLSAGGQYGYTF.

The genes are TRBV21-1 and TRBJ1-2; the D call of TRBD1 is as the table states it, not checked on the DNA. TRBV21-1 is assigned pseudogene status. This CDR3 region has 16 residues. CDR3 nucleotide sequence: TGTGCCAGTCTCGACCCGGGACAGGGGACCGGGTATGGCTACACCTTC. Its translation: CASLDPGQGTGYGYTF.

The chain has TRBV11-1 and TRBJ1-1; D gene uncertain. CDR3 size: 13 residues. From germline, CDR1 is SGHAT and CDR2 FQDESV (reference sequence). V dropped 8 bases and J dropped 6 bases, with 16 bases sitting between them. The CDR3 DNA is TGTGCCAGCGGAGGACCCGCAAAAGCTGAAGCTTTCTTT. Protein: CASGGPAKAEAFF.

The genes are TRBV6-1 and TRBJ1-3; 7 bases match TRBD1. The V gene end was trimmed by 2 bases and the J gene end by 4 bases; junction bases not matched to a gene: 11. The CDR3 runs 17 residues. CDR1 is MNHNS and CDR2 is SASEGT in the germline V gene. This chain's CDR3 is CASSELVPWGQGNTIYF. Written as DNA, the CDR3 is TGTGCCAGCAGTGAATTGGTTCCTTGGGGACAGGGAAACACCATATATTTT.

This clone came up a few times. CDR3 coding DNA: TGTGCCAGCAGCTCGAGCGAGACCCTTGAACCCGACTACAATGAGCAGTTCTTC. Protein sequence: CASSSSETLEPDYNEQFF. The gene calls are TRBV7-2 and TRBJ2-1; D uncertain. Germline loops: CDR1 SGHTA, CDR2 FQGNSA. The CDR3 contains 18 residues. V lost 4 bases and J lost 3, with 22 bases in between. The complete variable domain, with remaining parts taken from reference TRBV7-2 and TRBJ2-1, reads GAGVSQSPSNKVTEKGKDVELRCDPISGHTALYWYRQSLGQGLEFLIYFQGNSAPDKSGLPSDRFSAERTGGSVSTLTIQRTQQEDSAVYLCASSSSETLEPDYNEQFFGPGTRLTVL.